Here is one TCR beta chain with its context. Under the authors' procedure: It was from reference gene primer amplification that nucleated cell counts were estimated. The method was immunoSEQ multiplex PCR; TCRdb's version includes in-frame clones alone and lacks a portion of them. V and J calls and clone size are those listed in that table; D and trimming were worked out from the DNA. The sample carries about 210,000 clones, about 87% recorded once. These data are taken from a study of blood T cell repertoires in COVID-19. Background on the study: Both acute and convalescent COVID-19 samples were obtained from the United States, Italy and Spain. The cDNA or gDNA used as material had been derived from T cells, B-cell-depleted T cells, or PBMCs.

The length of the CDR3 is 15 residues. Germline V gene sequence: CDR1 SGHRS, CDR2 YFSETQ. Between the trimmed V and J ends, which lost 0 bases and 5 bases, there was a span of 11 bases. Sequencing was carried out using peripheral blood. The clonotype originates from a man aged 60 to 75 with acute or convalescent COVID-19. This chain links TRBV5-1 with TRBJ1-4, with D perhaps TRBD1 (6 bases). The CDR3 protein is CASSLVGQLNEKLFF. Written as DNA, the CDR3 is TGCGCCAGCAGCTTGGTTGGACAGCTAAATGAAAAACTGTTTTTT.